This T cell receptor (beta chain) stems from a study of blood T cell repertoires in COVID-19. Overall study: Nucleic acid was either cDNA or gDNA, and it came from T cells, B-cell-depleted T cells, or PBMCs.

The germline V and J ends were trimmed by 3 bases and 1 base, with 12 bases remaining between them. Germline V gene lookup returns CDR1 SEHNR and CDR2 FQNEAQ (reference sequence). The CDR3 spans 15 residues. The assay was immunoSEQ multiplex PCR, and TCRdb's table has in-frame clones only and misses some. This sample has about 160,000 clones, with more than 65% found just once. This chain joins TRBV7-9 and TRBJ1-1; D gene ambiguous. The TCR originated in a woman aged 55-69 years with COVID-19, enrolled during active disease. Material for sequencing was peripheral blood. CDR3 in amino acids: CASSFPAGWNTEAFF. DNA of the CDR3: TGTGCCAGCAGCTTTCCCGCCGGGTGGAACACTGAAGCTTTCTTT.